The 7 T cell receptor beta chains in this list originate from one sample, sequenced in a study of blood T cell repertoires in COVID-19. The table came from immunoSEQ multiplex PCR; TCRdb's copy has only in-frame clones and leaves some out. Of approximately 180,000 clones listed, about 79% were seen once; the top ten hold 26%. The sequenced sample was peripheral blood. The receptors were gathered from a woman in her 70s with acute or convalescent COVID-19.

The V and J genes are TRBV5-1 and TRBJ1-4; weak D call: TRBD1 (5 bases). Germline V gene lookup returns CDR1 SGHRS and CDR2 YFSETQ. This CDR3 has 14 amino acids. V shed 4 bases and J shed 4 bases, with 11 bases lying between them. The DNA for the CDR3 is TGCGCCAGCAGCCTGACAGCGATTAATGAAAAACTGTTTTTT. Translation: CASSLTAINEKLFF.

The CDR3 protein is CASNRGLSEQYF. The CDR3 DNA follows: TGTGCCAGCAACAGGGGCCTGAGCGAGCAGTACTTC. This chain connects TRBV2 to TRBJ2-7; 7 bases are a match to TRBD1. The CDR3 runs to 12 residues. CDR1 and CDR2 (germline): SNHLY, FYNNEI. V was clipped by 7 bases and J by 6 bases; unmatched bases: 6.

V usage is TRBV19 and J usage is TRBJ2-1; 8 nucleotides align to TRBD1. The CDR3 spans 15 residues. V was pared by 4 bases and J by 1 base, with 3 bases of the junction left unmatched. Germline V lookup: CDR1 LNHDA, CDR2 SQIVND (reference sequence). The CDR3 loop reads CASSTRQGSYNEQFF. CDR3 DNA: TGTGCCAGTAGTACCAGACAGGGGTCCTACAATGAGCAGTTCTTC.

This chain joins TRBV7-6 and TRBJ2-1; 12 nucleotides match TRBD2. CDR3 size: 18 residues. V trimming: 4 bases; J trimming: 5 bases; junction bases outside the gene matches: 12. Germline V gives CDR1 SGHVS, CDR2 FNYEAQ. CDR3 DNA sequence: TGTGCCAGCAGCTCCCGGGTTTGGCTAGCGGGAGGGAACAATGAGCAGTTCTTC. This encodes CASSSRVWLAGGNNEQFF.

This chain uses TRBV5-1 with TRBJ2-1; TRBD2 agrees at 11 bases. Germline V gives CDR1 SGHRS, CDR2 YFSETQ. CDR3 length equals 16 residues. The junction had 12 bases not matched to a gene; V was cut back by 7 bases and J by 6 bases. The chain's CDR3 is CASWGAGTSGLNEQFF. CDR3 nucleotide sequence: TGCGCCAGCTGGGGGGCGGGGACTAGCGGCCTCAATGAGCAGTTCTTC. The full variable domain, in which reference TRBV5-1 and TRBJ2-1 provide the parts outside the CDR3, is KAGVTQTPRYLIKTRGQQVTLSCSPISGHRSVSWYQQTPGQGLQFLFEYFSETQRNKGNFPGRFSGRQFSNSRSEMNVSTLELGDSALYLCASWGAGTSGLNEQFFGPGTRLTVL.

The rearrangement uses TRBV24-1 and TRBJ2-3, with 12 bases matching TRBD2. CDR1 is KGHDR and CDR2 is SFDVKD in the germline V gene. CDR3 size: 18 residues. Unmatched junction bases numbered 5, after V lost 2 bases and J lost 0 bases. CDR3 nucleotide sequence: TGTGCCACCAGTGATTCCGCGGGGACTAGCGGGAGCACAGATACGCAGTATTTT. As protein: CATSDSAGTSGSTDTQYF.

The V call is TRBV10-3, the J call TRBJ1-1; possible D gene TRBD1, 6 bases. CDR3 length: 12 amino acids. The V end was cut by 5 bases, the J end by 4 bases, with 8 bases between. The germline CDR1 and CDR2 sequences are ENHRY and SYGVKD. The CDR3 here is CAISQGITEAFF. In DNA form, the CDR3 reads TGTGCCATCAGTCAGGGGATCACTGAAGCTTTCTTT.